The rows below give T cell receptor beta chains drawn from one sample of a study of beta chain features in type 1 diabetes. TCRdb's table, derived via immunoSEQ multiplex PCR, lists solely in-frame clones and lacks some. The sample lists around 650,000 clones, 9.5% to 15% occurring once. The sequencing sample was made of naive CD4+ T cells from blood. These TCRs come from a man aged 30-40 years with type 1 diabetes. Each CDR3 is given with its conserved first and last residue. A D gene is named only where the DNA matches it firmly. Clone sizes are given selectively: once, few, many, or a class where the clone is expanded.

v_call: TRBV19; d_call: TRBD1; clone_size: .; j_call: TRBJ1-1; cdr3_nt: TGTGCCAGTAGTGGGACAGGGGGCGGGAGGACTGAAGCTTTCTTT; cdr3_aa: CASSGTGGGRTEAFF
v_call: TRBV18; d_call: .; clone_size: few; j_call: TRBJ2-6; cdr3_nt: TGTGCCAGCTCATCCGGAACCTCTGGGGCCAACGTCCTGACTTTC; cdr3_aa: CASSSGTSGANVLTF
v_call: TRBV10-3; d_call: .; clone_size: many; j_call: TRBJ2-1; cdr3_nt: TGTGCCGCTATGGGGCTCTCCTACAATGAGCAGTTCTTC; cdr3_aa: CAAMGLSYNEQFF
v_call: TRBV28; d_call: .; clone_size: .; j_call: TRBJ1-5; cdr3_nt: TGTGCCAGCAGCCGGAATAGGGCCTACGGAAGGCCCCAGCATTTT; cdr3_aa: CASSRNRAYGRPQHF
v_call: TRBV11-3; d_call: .; clone_size: .; j_call: TRBJ1-1; cdr3_nt: TGTGCCAGCAGCTTAGAGGCGAACACTGAAGCTTTCTTT; cdr3_aa: CASSLEANTEAFF
v_call: TRBV5-1; d_call: .; clone_size: few; j_call: TRBJ1-6; cdr3_nt: TGCGCCAGCAGCTTTGGGACCAATTCACCCCTCCACTTT; cdr3_aa: CASSFGTNSPLHF
v_call: TRBV28; d_call: TRBD1; clone_size: .; j_call: TRBJ2-2; cdr3_nt: TGTGCCAGCAGTTTATTGCTGGGACAGGGGGTGAACACCGGGGAGCTGTTTTTT; cdr3_aa: CASSLLLGQGVNTGELFF
v_call: TRBV9; d_call: .; clone_size: .; j_call: TRBJ1-2; cdr3_nt: TGTGCCAGCAGCGTAGCACAGGGTCACTACACCTTC; cdr3_aa: CASSVAQGHYTF
v_call: TRBV19; d_call: .; clone_size: few; j_call: TRBJ2-3; cdr3_nt: TGTGCCAGTAGTATCCGAGATACGCAGTATTTT; cdr3_aa: CASSIRDTQYF
v_call: TRBV20-1; d_call: .; clone_size: few; j_call: TRBJ1-1; cdr3_nt: TGCAGTGCTAGAGATCTGCAGGGCGCTTTCTTT; cdr3_aa: CSARDLQGAFF
v_call: TRBV14; d_call: .; clone_size: .; j_call: TRBJ2-3; cdr3_nt: TGTGCCAGCAGCCCGTCTTGGGGGAGCACAGATACGCAGTATTTT; cdr3_aa: CASSPSWGSTDTQYF
v_call: TRBV2; d_call: TRBD1; clone_size: .; j_call: TRBJ1-5; cdr3_nt: TGTGCCAGCTTTTCGGGACAGGGAGGCAATCAGCCCCAGCATTTT; cdr3_aa: CASFSGQGGNQPQHF
v_call: TRBV29-1; d_call: .; clone_size: few; j_call: TRBJ1-1; cdr3_nt: TGCAGCGTTGAACTGAAGAACACTGAAGCTTTCTTT; cdr3_aa: CSVELKNTEAFF
v_call: TRBV18; d_call: .; clone_size: .; j_call: TRBJ1-1; cdr3_nt: TGTGCCAGCTCACCGGCAGGGACTCTGAACACTGAAGCTTTCTTT; cdr3_aa: CASSPAGTLNTEAFF
v_call: TRBV30; d_call: .; clone_size: .; j_call: TRBJ1-2; cdr3_nt: TGTGCCTGGGTCAGAGACGGAAACTATGGCTACACCTTC; cdr3_aa: CAWVRDGNYGYTF
v_call: TRBV14; d_call: .; clone_size: .; j_call: TRBJ1-1; cdr3_nt: TGTGCCAGCAGCCAATTCCGGGGTAGGGGCACTGAAGCTTTCTTT; cdr3_aa: CASSQFRGRGTEAFF
v_call: TRBV9; d_call: .; clone_size: few; j_call: TRBJ2-1; cdr3_nt: TGTGCCAGCGGTGAGACGGGGGACAACAATGAGCAGTTCTTC; cdr3_aa: CASGETGDNNEQFF
v_call: TRBV5-1; d_call: .; clone_size: .; j_call: TRBJ2-7; cdr3_nt: TGCGCCAGCAGCCCGGAAGGGTTGGGCGAGCAGTACTTC; cdr3_aa: CASSPEGLGEQYF
v_call: TRBV6-5; d_call: .; clone_size: few; j_call: TRBJ1-6; cdr3_nt: TGTGCCAGCAGTTACTCGAGGGTGCGGGGAGACTCACCCCTCCACTTT; cdr3_aa: CASSYSRVRGDSPLHF
v_call: TRBV9; d_call: TRBD1; clone_size: .; j_call: TRBJ2-3; cdr3_nt: TGTGCCAGCAGCCTACCGGGACAGGGCACAGATACGCAGTATTTT; cdr3_aa: CASSLPGQGTDTQYF
v_call: TRBV6-6; d_call: .; clone_size: .; j_call: TRBJ1-5; cdr3_nt: TGTGCCAGCAGTTACCAAATTGGCCGTGGTCAGCCCCAGCATTTT; cdr3_aa: CASSYQIGRGQPQHF
v_call: TRBV19; d_call: TRBD1; clone_size: .; j_call: TRBJ1-2; cdr3_nt: TGTGCCAGTAGTAGGGACAGGGGCGAAGGCTACACCTTC; cdr3_aa: CASSRDRGEGYTF
v_call: TRBV14; d_call: .; clone_size: .; j_call: TRBJ1-2; cdr3_nt: TGTGCCAGCAGCCGCCAGGGGTACTATGGCTACACCTTC; cdr3_aa: CASSRQGYYGYTF
v_call: TRBV30; d_call: .; clone_size: .; j_call: TRBJ2-1; cdr3_nt: TGTGCCTGGAACAGGGTAGCATACAATGAGCAGTTCTTC; cdr3_aa: CAWNRVAYNEQFF
v_call: TRBV19; d_call: .; clone_size: .; j_call: TRBJ2-2; cdr3_nt: TGTGCCAGTAGGAGGGATGACACCGGGGAGCTGTTTTTT; cdr3_aa: CASRRDDTGELFF
v_call: TRBV4-2; d_call: TRBD2; clone_size: .; j_call: TRBJ2-3; cdr3_nt: TGTGCCAGCAGCCAAGGGACTAGCGGGGGCACAGATACGCAGTATTTT; cdr3_aa: CASSQGTSGGTDTQYF
v_call: TRBV7-2; d_call: .; clone_size: .; j_call: TRBJ2-3; cdr3_nt: TGTGCCAGCAGCTTATGGGACGGGGATACGCAGTATTTT; cdr3_aa: CASSLWDGDTQYF
v_call: TRBV7-7; d_call: .; clone_size: .; j_call: TRBJ1-4; cdr3_nt: TGTGCTAGCAGCTTAGGAGGGAATGAAAAACTGTTTTTT; cdr3_aa: CASSLGGNEKLFF
v_call: TRBV4-3; d_call: .; clone_size: few; j_call: TRBJ2-1; cdr3_nt: TGCGCCAGCAGCCAAGATACCTCTTACAATGAGCAGTTCTTC; cdr3_aa: CASSQDTSYNEQFF